The clone carrying this TCR beta chain was counted at least ten times. What it binds is unknown. This sample stems from a study of regulatory T cells in long-lasting Graves disease. Study findings and constraints: The study examined only peripheral blood, not thyroid tissue. The study found persistent patients shared more public clonotypes (more than 2,500) than new patients (approximately 970).

As to time point: newly diagnosed GD, antithyroid drugs for less than 3 months. RNA isolated from PBMCs was used to make the TCR library. CDR1 SQVTM and CDR2 ANQGSEA come from the germline V gene. There are 14 residues in the CDR3. The germline V and J ends were trimmed by 4 bases and 3 bases, with 12 bases remaining between them. Libraries of TCR beta came from iRepertoire HTBI primers plus Arm-PCR of CDR3 regions. TCRdb re-derived calls from the multiplex PCR reads in MiXCR, one entry per CDR3 protein. The sample contains roughly 360,000 distinct CDR3 sequences, around 11% of which appear only once. These data were likewise used in another study, on T cells in Graves' hyperthyroidism and ophthalmopathy.

The genes are TRBV29-1 and TRBJ1-4; D unresolved. This sequence originates from a woman aged 18-29 years with Graves disease. Sequencing used peripheral blood mononuclear cells (PBMCs), obtained at new diagnosis, from a patient treated with antithyroid drugs. CDR3 bases: TGCAGCGTTGGCCGTGCGGGAGCTAATGAAAAACTGTTTTTT. This encodes CSVGRAGANEKLFF.